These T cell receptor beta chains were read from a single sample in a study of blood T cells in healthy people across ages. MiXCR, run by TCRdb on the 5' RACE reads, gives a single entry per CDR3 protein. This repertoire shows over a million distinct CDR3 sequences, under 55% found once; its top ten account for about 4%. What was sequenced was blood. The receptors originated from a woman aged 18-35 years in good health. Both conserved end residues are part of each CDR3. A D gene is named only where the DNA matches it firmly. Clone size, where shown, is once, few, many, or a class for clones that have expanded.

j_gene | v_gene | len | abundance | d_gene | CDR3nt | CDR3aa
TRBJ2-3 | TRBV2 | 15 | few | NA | TGTGCCAGCAGTGGATACGGCGTGGATACAGATACGCAGTATTTT | CASSGYGVDTDTQYF
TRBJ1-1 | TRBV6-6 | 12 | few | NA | TGTGCCGTCCAGGGGAGTGGGCCTGAAGCTTTCTTT | CAVQGSGPEAFF
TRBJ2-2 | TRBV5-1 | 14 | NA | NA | TGCGCCAGCAGCTCACGTCCGGACACCGGGGAGCTGTTTTTT | CASSSRPDTGELFF
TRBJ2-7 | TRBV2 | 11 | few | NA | TGTGCCTCACGACAGTTCCACGAGCAGTACTTC | CASRQFHEQYF
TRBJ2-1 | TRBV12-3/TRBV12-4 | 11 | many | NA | TGTGCCAGCAGTTCCAGGGATGAGCAGTTCTTC | CASSSRDEQFF
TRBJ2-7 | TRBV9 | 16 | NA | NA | TGTGCCAGCAGCACACGACTCCTGAGCTCCTACAATGAGCAGTACTTC | CASSTRLLSSYNEQYF
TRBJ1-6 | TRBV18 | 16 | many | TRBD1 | TGTGCCAGCTCACCACGGACAGGGGCGCCCAGGTCACCCCTCCACTTT | CASSPRTGAPRSPLHF
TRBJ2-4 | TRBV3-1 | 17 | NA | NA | TGTGCCAGCAGCCAAGATCAGGGGTCGGGGCCCAAAAACATTCAGTACTTC | CASSQDQGSGPKNIQYF
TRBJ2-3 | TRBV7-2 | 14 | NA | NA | TGTGCCAGCAGCGCCGACGGAAACACAGATACGCAGTATTTT | CASSADGNTDTQYF
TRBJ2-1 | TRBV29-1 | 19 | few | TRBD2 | TGCAGCGTTGTTTTTTTCGGGACTAGCGGGCTAAACTCCTACAATGAGCAGTTCTTC | CSVVFFGTSGLNSYNEQFF
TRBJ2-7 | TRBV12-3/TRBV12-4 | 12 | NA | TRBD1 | TGTGCCAGCAGAACGACAGGGAACGAGCAGTACTTC | CASRTTGNEQYF
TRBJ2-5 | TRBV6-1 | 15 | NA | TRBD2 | TGTGCCAGCAAAATAGCGGGGCTAACGGCAGAGACCCAGTACTTC | CASKIAGLTAETQYF
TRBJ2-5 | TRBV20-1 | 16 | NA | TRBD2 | TGCAGTGGCGTAGACTGGGGGACTAGCGAGGACAATGAGCAGTACTTC | CSGVDWGTSEDNEQYF
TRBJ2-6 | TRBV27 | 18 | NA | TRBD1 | TGTGCCAGCAAGCCCGGGACAGGGGGCGTCTCTGGGACCAACGTCCTGACTTTC | CASKPGTGGVSGTNVLTF
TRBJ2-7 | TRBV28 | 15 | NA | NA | TGTGCCAGCAGATCCCGGGGACAACGGATCAATGAGCAGTACTTC | CASRSRGQRINEQYF
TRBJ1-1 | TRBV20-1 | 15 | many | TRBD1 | TGCAGTAGCTCGACAGGGCGGGGTGTGGGCACTGAAGCTTTCTTT | CSSSTGRGVGTEAFF
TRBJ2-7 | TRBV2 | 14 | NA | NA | TGTGCCAGCAATTATCAGGGCACATACAATGAGCAGTACTTC | CASNYQGTYNEQYF
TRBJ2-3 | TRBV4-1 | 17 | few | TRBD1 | TGCGCCAGCAGCCCGAGGGTTTCCAGGGGGAGCACAGATACGCAGTATTTT | CASSPRVSRGSTDTQYF
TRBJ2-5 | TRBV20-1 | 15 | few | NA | TGCAGTGCTAGGGCATTTCTTCAGTTACAAGAGACCCAGTACTTC | CSARAFLQLQETQYF
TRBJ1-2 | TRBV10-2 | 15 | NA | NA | TGCGCCAGCAGTGAGTCCTTGGGGGGGAACTATGGCTACACCTTC | CASSESLGGNYGYTF
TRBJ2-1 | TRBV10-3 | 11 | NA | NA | TGTGCCATCCAGGGATACAATGAGCAGTTCTTC | CAIQGYNEQFF
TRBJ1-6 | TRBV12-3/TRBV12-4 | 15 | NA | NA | TGTGCCAGCAGTTTCGGTTCGGGAGGCAGTTCACCCCTCCACTTT | CASSFGSGGSSPLHF
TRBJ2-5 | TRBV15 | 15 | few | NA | TGTGCCACCAGCAGAGACCGGGTGAGGTCCAATGAGCAGTACTTC | CATSRDRVRSNEQYF
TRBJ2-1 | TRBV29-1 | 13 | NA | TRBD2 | TGCAGCGGGAGGGGACTAGCGGACAATGAGCAGTTCTTC | CSGRGLADNEQFF
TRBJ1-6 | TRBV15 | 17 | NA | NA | TGTGCCACCAGCAAAGACGACGGGAGCTCCTATAATTCACCCCTCCACTTT | CATSKDDGSSYNSPLHF
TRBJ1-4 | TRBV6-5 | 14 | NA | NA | TGTGCCAGCAGTTACACCGGGGCTGCTGAAAAACTGTTTTTT | CASSYTGAAEKLFF